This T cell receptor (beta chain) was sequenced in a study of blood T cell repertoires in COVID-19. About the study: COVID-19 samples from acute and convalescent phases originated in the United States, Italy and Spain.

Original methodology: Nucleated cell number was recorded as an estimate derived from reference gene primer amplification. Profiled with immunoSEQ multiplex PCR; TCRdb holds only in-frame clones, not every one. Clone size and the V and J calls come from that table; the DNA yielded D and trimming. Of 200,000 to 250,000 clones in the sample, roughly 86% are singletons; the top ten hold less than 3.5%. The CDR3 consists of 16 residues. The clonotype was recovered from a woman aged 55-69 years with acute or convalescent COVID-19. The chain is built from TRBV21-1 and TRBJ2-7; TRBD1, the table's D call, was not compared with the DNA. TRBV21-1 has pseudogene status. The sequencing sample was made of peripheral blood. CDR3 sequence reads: CASSSPVGTNPHEQYF. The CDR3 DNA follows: TGTGCCAGCAGCAGCCCGGTCGGGACAAACCCCCACGAGCAGTACTTC.